This T cell receptor (beta chain) was documented in a study of PD-L1 blockade in urothelial cancer. Study overall: About 90% of the 29 patients were males with bladder-origin urothelial cancer. Notes on the study in general: Tumor-linked clones in blood grew more by 3 weeks in durable-benefit patients.

Time point in this sample: peripheral blood 6 weeks after treatment start. Trimming cost V 1 base and J 8 bases, with 14 bases left between them. Germline CDR1 reads SGHDN; CDR2 reads FVKESK. The CDR3 is made up of 14 amino acids. This clone was recorded a few times. Its specificity is not known. Using immunoSEQ multiplex PCR, the repertoire was profiled, and TCRdb retains in-frame clones only, with some absent. This sample yields some 22,000 clones, of which under 95% are seen a single time; around 11% belongs to the top ten. The chain joins TRBV14 to TRBJ1-1; the D is unclear. The source is an older woman with urothelial cancer. Sequencing was performed on PBMCs, taken around atezolizumab (anti-PD-L1) treatment. CDR3 in amino acids: CASSQGVRTTEAFF. CDR3 in DNA: TGTGCCAGCAGCCAAGGAGTAAGAACTACCGAAGCTTTCTTT.